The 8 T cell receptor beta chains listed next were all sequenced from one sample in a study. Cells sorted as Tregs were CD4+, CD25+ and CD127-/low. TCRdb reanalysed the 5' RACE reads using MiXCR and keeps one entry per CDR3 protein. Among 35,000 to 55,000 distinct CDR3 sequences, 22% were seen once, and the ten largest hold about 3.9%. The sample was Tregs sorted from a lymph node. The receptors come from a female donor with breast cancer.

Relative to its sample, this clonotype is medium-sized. The CDR3: CASSLGGARNEQYF. For the CDR3, the DNA is TGTGCCAGCAGTTTAGGGGGGGCGAGGAACGAGCAGTACTTC. J is TRBJ2-7 and V is TRBV12-3 or TRBV12-4; D may be TRBD1 or TRBD2 (6 bases each). Trimming left V 1 base short and J 5 bases short, with 12 bases between. The CDR3 has 14 amino acids.

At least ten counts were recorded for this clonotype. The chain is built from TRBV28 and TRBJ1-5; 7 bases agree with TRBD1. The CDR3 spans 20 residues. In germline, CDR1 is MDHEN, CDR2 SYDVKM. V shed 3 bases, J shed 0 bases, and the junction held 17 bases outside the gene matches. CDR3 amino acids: CASSFDALKGQKYSNQPQHF. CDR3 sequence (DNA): TGTGCCAGCAGTTTCGATGCGCTGAAGGGACAGAAATATAGCAATCAGCCCCAGCATTTT. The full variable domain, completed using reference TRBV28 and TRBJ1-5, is DVKVTQSSRYLVKRTGEKVFLECVQDMDHENMFWYRQDPGLGLRLIYFSYDVKMKEKGDIPEGYSVSREKKERFSLILESASTNQTSMYLCASSFDALKGQKYSNQPQHFGDGTRLSIL.

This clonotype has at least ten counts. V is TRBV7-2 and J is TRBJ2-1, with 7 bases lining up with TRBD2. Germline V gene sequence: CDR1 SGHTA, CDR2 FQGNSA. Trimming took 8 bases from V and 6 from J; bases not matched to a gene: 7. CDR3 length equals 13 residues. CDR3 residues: CASAAGVFNEQFF. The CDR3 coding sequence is TGTGCCAGCGCGGCGGGAGTATTCAATGAGCAGTTCTTC.

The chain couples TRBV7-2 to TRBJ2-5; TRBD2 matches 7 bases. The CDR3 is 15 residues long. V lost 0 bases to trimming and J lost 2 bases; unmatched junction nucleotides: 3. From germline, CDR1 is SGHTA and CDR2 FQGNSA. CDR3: CASSLASGDQETQYF. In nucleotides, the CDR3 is TGTGCCAGCAGCTTAGCCAGCGGGGATCAAGAGACCCAGTACTTC.

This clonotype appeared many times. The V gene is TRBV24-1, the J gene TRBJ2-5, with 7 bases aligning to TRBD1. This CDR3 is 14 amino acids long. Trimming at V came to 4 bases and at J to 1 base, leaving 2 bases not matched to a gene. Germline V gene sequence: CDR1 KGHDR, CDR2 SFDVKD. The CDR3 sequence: CATSDWDSQETQYF. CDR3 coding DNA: TGTGCCACCAGTGACTGGGACAGCCAAGAGACCCAGTACTTC.

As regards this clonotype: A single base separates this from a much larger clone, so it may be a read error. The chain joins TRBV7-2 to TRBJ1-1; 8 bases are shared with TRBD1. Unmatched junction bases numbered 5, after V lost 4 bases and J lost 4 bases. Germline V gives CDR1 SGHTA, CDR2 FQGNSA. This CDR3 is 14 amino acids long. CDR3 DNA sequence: TGTGCCAGCAGCTACGGACAGGGACGCACTGAAGCTTTCTTT. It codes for CASSYGQGRTEAFF. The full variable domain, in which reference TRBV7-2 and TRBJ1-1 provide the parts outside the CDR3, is GAGVSQSPSNKVTEKGKDVELRCDPISGHTALYWYRQSLGQGLEFLIYFQGNSAPDKSGLPSDRFSAERTGGSVSTLTIQRTQQEDSAVYLCASSYGQGRTEAFFGQGTRLTVV.

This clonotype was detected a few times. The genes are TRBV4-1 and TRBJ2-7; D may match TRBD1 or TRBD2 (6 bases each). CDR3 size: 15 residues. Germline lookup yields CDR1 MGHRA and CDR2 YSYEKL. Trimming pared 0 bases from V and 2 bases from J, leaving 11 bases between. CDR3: CASSQDPGATYEQYF. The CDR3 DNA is TGCGCCAGCAGCCAAGATCCGGGGGCAACCTACGAGCAGTACTTC.

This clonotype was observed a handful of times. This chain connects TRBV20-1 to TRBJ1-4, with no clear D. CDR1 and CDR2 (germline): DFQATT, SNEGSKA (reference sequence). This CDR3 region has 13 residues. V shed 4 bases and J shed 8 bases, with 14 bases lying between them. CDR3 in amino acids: CSAKQPAGEKLFF. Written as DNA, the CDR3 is TGCAGTGCTAAGCAGCCGGCGGGGGAAAAACTGTTTTTT.